The next 8 T cell receptor beta chains were all read from a single sample in a study of T cells after yellow fever vaccination (dated by TCRdb to the late 2010s). The sample's treatment or condition label, in plain terms: live attenuated yellow fever vaccine strain. The receptor library was made with 5' RACE. This sample was sequenced with an Illumina NovaSeq 6000. The raw public data were reprocessed by TCRdb itself: fastp quality trimming at Q25, MiXCR clonotype calling, in-frame beta chains only. Each CDR3 protein appears once, grouped with its most common genes and DNA. The sample table contains more than 300,000 distinct CDR3 sequences; only one count was recorded for approximately 4% of them. Approximately 19% of the sample is in the top ten clones. The material was PBMCs, obtained 15 days after the yellow fever booster vaccination. These receptors originate from a man younger than 35 who received the YFV17D yellow fever vaccine.

This clonotype appeared a few times. The gene calls are TRBV5-1 and TRBJ1-4; D is uncertain. Germline assignment: CDR1 SGHRS and CDR2 YFSETQ. V was cut by 2 bases and J by 6 bases, with 11 bases left in between. The CDR3 contains 14 residues. CDR3 bases: TGCGCCAGCAGCTTTCGGCCAGAGGATGAAAAACTGTTTTTT. It translates to CASSFRPEDEKLFF.

This clonotype was counted only a few times. The chain links TRBV7-2 to TRBJ2-6; D possibly uses TRBD1 or TRBD2 (5 bases each). Germline values: CDR1 SGHTA, CDR2 FQGNSA. This CDR3 is 16 amino acids long. The V end lost 3 bases, the J end lost 0 bases, and 9 bases lay between the germline ends. CDR3 sequence reads: CASSFKGSSGANVLTF. The CDR3 DNA is TGTGCCAGCAGCTTTAAGGGGAGCTCTGGGGCCAACGTCCTGACTTTC.

This chain connects TRBV5-6 to TRBJ1-5; 7 nucleotides agree with TRBD1. The CDR3 is 18 residues long. Trimming cost V 4 bases and J 0 bases; bases outside gene matches: 13. Germline V gene lookup returns CDR1 SGHDT and CDR2 YYEEEE. CDR3 loop: CASSPWTGVVGSNQPQHF. The DNA for the CDR3 is TGTGCCAGCAGCCCATGGACAGGCGTCGTCGGTAGCAATCAGCCCCAGCATTTT.

This clonotype was counted ten times or more. This sequence joins TRBV9 and TRBJ1-1; 8 bases are shared with TRBD1. With V trimmed by 2 bases and J by 5 bases, 5 bases remained unmatched. The V gene's germline CDR1 is SGDLS and CDR2 YYNGEE. The CDR3 has 14 residues. The chain's CDR3 is CASSVGQGETEAFF. Here the CDR3 DNA reads TGTGCCAGCAGCGTTGGACAGGGTGAGACTGAAGCTTTCTTT.

This clonotype was seen repeatedly, ten times or more. The chain employs TRBV2 and TRBJ2-3, with D possibly TRBD2 on 6 matching bases. The CDR3 consists of 14 residues. From germline, CDR1 is SNHLY and CDR2 FYNNEI. The V end was cut by 8 bases, the J end by 0 bases, with 12 bases between. CDR3 nucleotides: TGTGCCAGCCGTAATCTAGCGAGCACAGATACGCAGTATTTT. Translation: CASRNLASTDTQYF.

This clonotype appeared many times. The chain carries TRBV12-3 or TRBV12-4 and TRBJ2-1, with 14 bases identical to TRBD2. This CDR3 spans 14 amino acids. With 6 bases clipped from V and 7 bases from J, the junction kept 2 bases outside the gene matches. CDR3 in DNA: TGTGCCAGCAGAGGGACTAGCGGGGGTAATGAGCAGTTCTTC. Translation gives CASRGTSGGNEQFF.

The rearrangement joins TRBV18 to TRBJ1-6; a possible D gene is TRBD1 (6 bases). With 1 base removed from V and 7 bases from J, the gap between germline ends came to 11 bases. Germline V gene sequence: CDR1 KGHSH, CDR2 LQKENI. The CDR3 contains 15 residues. CDR3 in amino acids: CASSPQPGENSPLHF. In DNA, the CDR3 is TGTGCCAGCTCACCACAGCCAGGGGAGAATTCACCCCTCCACTTT.

The V gene is TRBV7-2, the J gene TRBJ1-2; TRBD1 agrees at 7 bases. Germline CDR1 and CDR2: SGHTA and FQGNSA. Trimming cost V 5 bases and J 3 bases; bases outside gene matches: 15. The CDR3 covers 17 residues. In nucleotides, the CDR3 is TGTGCCAGCAGCCCAAGACAGGGAGTCAACTTTGACTATGGCTACACCTTC. Translation gives CASSPRQGVNFDYGYTF.